Shown below are 4 T cell receptor beta chains from a single sample sequenced in a study of blood T cell repertoires in COVID-19. The table came from immunoSEQ multiplex PCR; TCRdb's copy has only in-frame clones and leaves some out. In the table there are 90,000 to 120,000 clones, 69% of which are singletons. Sequences were obtained from peripheral blood. Receptors originate from a man at least 80 years old with acute or convalescent COVID-19.

The J gene is TRBJ2-7, the V gene TRBV18; D might be TRBD2 (6 bases). This CDR3 region has 13 residues. Germline assignment: CDR1 KGHSH and CDR2 LQKENI. V lost 5 bases, J lost 3 bases, and 11 bases lay in between. DNA of the CDR3: TGTGCCAGCTCAGCGGACGGGAGCTACGAGCAGTACTTC. As protein: CASSADGSYEQYF.

In its sample, this clone was seen a few times. The V gene is TRBV28, the J gene TRBJ2-3; D is perhaps TRBD1 (5 bases). CDR3 length equals 15 residues. Between the trimmed V and J ends, which lost 2 bases and 14 bases, there was a span of 23 bases. CDR1 and CDR2 from the germline V gene are MDHEN and SYDVKM. The CDR3 DNA follows: TGTGCCAGCAGTTTAATATCTGGGGCAGCTGGACGTGGGTATTTT. Translated: CASSLISGAAGRGYF.

J is TRBJ1-1 and V is TRBV5-6; TRBD1 matches 8 bases. The CDR3 sequence is 12 residues long. J lost 12 bases, V lost 6 bases, and 10 bases had no gene match. Germline lookup yields CDR1 SGHDT and CDR2 YYEEEE. CDR3 sequence (DNA): TGTGCCAGCACCGGGGACAGGATGAAATCTTTCTTT. Translated, it gives CASTGDRMKSFF.

This clone was counted a few times. The chain combines TRBV14 with TRBJ1-2; D may be TRBD1 (5 bases). V lost 5 bases and J lost 7, with 14 bases in between. The CDR3 contains 13 residues. CDR1 and CDR2 (germline): SGHDN, FVKESK. The DNA of the CDR3 is TGTGCCAGCAGCAAACAACAGGCCCCTGGCTACACCTTC. Translation gives CASSKQQAPGYTF.